This paragraph covers one T cell receptor (beta chain) sequence. The target antigen is unknown. The sample is drawn from a study of CD8 T cells in ankylosing spondylitis. Study results and limitations: Apparently characteristic of ankylosing spondylitis blood was a TCR beta motif (roughly 8 highly homologous variants). In ankylosing spondylitis patients, matched synovial fluid reportedly showed significant enrichment of disease-linked clones.

Germline V lookup: CDR1 SEHNR, CDR2 FQNEAQ (reference sequence). The CDR3 runs to 16 residues. V lost 2 bases and J 2 bases, leaving 12 bases between the germline ends. Molecular-barcoded quantitative 5'-RACE produced these TCR beta libraries. Each CDR3 protein is one row after TCRdb ran MiXCR on the 5' RACE reads. The sample holds more than 650,000 distinct CDR3 sequences, about an eighth seen once. Sequencing used blood, either unsorted or a sorted T cell fraction (not recorded which). This rearrangement joins TRBV7-9 to TRBJ2-2, with D hard to call. The TCR originated in a male donor with ankylosing spondylitis. Written as DNA, the CDR3 is TGTGCCAGCAGCTTAATGACTGGGCCTAACACCGGGGAGCTGTTTTTT. Its translation is CASSLMTGPNTGELFF.